This T cell receptor (beta chain) was sequenced during a study of breast tumors, draining lymph nodes, adjacent tissues. Worth noting for this clonotype: What it binds is unknown. The conserved phenylalanine or tryptophan is not found at the CDR3 terminus, so this likely reflects a read error.

The CDR3 contains 18 residues. Looked up from germline, CDR1 is SNHLY and CDR2 is FYNNEI. J was trimmed by 9 bases and V by 5 bases; bases with no gene match: 15. Axillary draining lymph nodes of breast cancer patients supplied the node samples. MiXCR was run by TCRdb on the multiplex PCR reads, yielding one entry per CDR3 protein. The repertoire consists of roughly 120,000 distinct CDR3 sequences, with 15% to 20% occurring once and the leading ten covering roughly 3.5%. General observations from the study: The data were judged consistent with most tumor T cells coming from lymph node and expanding in tumor. That most tumor T cells come from lymph nodes remained unproven. Luminal-like breast cancer showed significantly higher tumor–nontumor repertoire similarity than basal-like. Tumor repertoires ranked between lymph nodes and nontumor tissue in diversity, with V and J gene preferences.

The chain employs TRBV2 and TRBJ1-6; 11 nucleotides match TRBD1. Sequenced sample: axillary lymph node tissue. This TCR came from a female donor with breast cancer. Some clones in this sample may be carry-over from other donors' samples. CDR3 bases: TGTGCCAGCAGTTCTACCCGGACAGGGGGCTCGTTATTTTCACCCCTCCACTGT. Amino acid sequence: CASSSTRTGGSLFSPLHC.